This TCR beta chain was documented in a study of shared clonotypes between healthy human individuals. Turning to the study itself: Each donor's CD4 naive and CD4 memory cells filled three plates apiece, CD8 naive two, and CD8 memory one.

Investigators divided CD4+ cells into CD45RA+ naive and CD45RA-negative memory subsets. In this sample, this clone turned up once. Sequencing was performed with immunoSEQ multiplex PCR; in TCRdb, only in-frame clones are kept and a portion is missing. The sample contains some 1 million clones, about 75% of which appear only once. Germline CDR1 MDHEN, CDR2 SYDVKM. V was shortened by 5 bases and J by 6 bases, with 17 bases between the two germline ends. The CDR3 extends over 16 amino acids. The sequence came from a man younger than 35 in good health. The specimen sequenced was memory CD4+ T cells sorted from blood. Subset noted: CD45RA-negative fraction. V is TRBV28 and J is TRBJ1-6; D not resolved. This CDR3 is CASSHYSGPPNSPLHF. The CDR3 DNA reads as TGTGCCAGCAGTCACTACTCCGGACCACCTAATTCACCCCTCCACTTT.